Sequencing of this TCR beta chain was carried out in a study of post-analysis software for immune sequencing data. The study, taken as a whole, reports: With TRBV5-6, TRBV5-1 and TRBV20-1 included, about 5 TRBV segments were more frequent in patients than in controls. Under the F measure, samples that were prepared in one batch clustered strongly together.

The authors incorporated unique molecular identifiers into the TCR beta cDNA libraries. Researchers reported some 500,000 cDNA molecules coming from 1 to 10 million T cells. Using its own MiXCR run on the PCR reads, TCRdb lists one record per CDR3 protein. Of approximately 730,000 distinct CDR3 sequences listed, around 45% are singletons. In the case of this clonotype: The antigen is not known.

Per the germline V gene, CDR1 is SGHRS and CDR2 is YFSETQ. V lost 5 bases and J lost 5, with 16 bases in between. CDR3 length: 14 residues. V gene TRBV5-1 combines with J gene TRBJ2-5, with D unclear. The source of this sequence is a girl aged 5 to 17 with multiple sclerosis. Sample: blood. CDR3 nucleotides: TGCGCCAGCAGTCAAGGTGGGGTAGTGGAGACCCAGTACTTC. Protein: CASSQGGVVETQYF.